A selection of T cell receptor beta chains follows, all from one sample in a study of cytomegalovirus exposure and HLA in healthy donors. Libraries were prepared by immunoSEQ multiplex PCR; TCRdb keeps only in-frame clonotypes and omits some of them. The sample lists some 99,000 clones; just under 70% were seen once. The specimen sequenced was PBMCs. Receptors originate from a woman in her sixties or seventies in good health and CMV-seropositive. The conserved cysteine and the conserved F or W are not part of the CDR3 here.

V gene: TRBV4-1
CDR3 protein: ASSQVQRGNTGELF

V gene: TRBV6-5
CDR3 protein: ASSYSTGGGNYEQY

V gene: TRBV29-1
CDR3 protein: SVAPGGYETQY

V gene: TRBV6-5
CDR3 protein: ASSPDRANYGYT

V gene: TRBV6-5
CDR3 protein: ASSYLSAGGPEEQY

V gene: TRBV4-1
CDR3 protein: ASSRGQGPLTNEKLF

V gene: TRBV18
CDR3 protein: ASSRGGSNQPQH

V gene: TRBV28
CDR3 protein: ASSPETGPKLF

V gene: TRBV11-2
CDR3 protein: ASSLGTGNTIY

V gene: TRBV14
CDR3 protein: ASSPFGGGPNYGYT

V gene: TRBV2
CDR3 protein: ASSEDGMGEQF

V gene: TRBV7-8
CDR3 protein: ASSLSQGTPLH

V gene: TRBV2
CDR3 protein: ASSVRLAGGNEQF

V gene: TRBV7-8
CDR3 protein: ASSTRHEANYGYT

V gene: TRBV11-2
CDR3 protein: ASSFTSGGEETQY

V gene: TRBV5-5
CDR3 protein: ASSFSPRTGMNSPLH

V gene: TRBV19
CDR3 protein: ASSRLAVSYEQY

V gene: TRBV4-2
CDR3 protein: ASSQDALASGNDEQF

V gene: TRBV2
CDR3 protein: ASRLAGVPTDTQY

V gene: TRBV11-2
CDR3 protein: ASSLNKGAQKIGYT

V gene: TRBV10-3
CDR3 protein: AISESISDGIGEKLF

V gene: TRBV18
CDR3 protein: ASSPPRDYTEAF

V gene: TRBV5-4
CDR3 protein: ASSFQGLVTGEQY

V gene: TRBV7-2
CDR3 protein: ASSLYRGRNEQF

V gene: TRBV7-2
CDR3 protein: ASSSHGERSTEAF

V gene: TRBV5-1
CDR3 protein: ASSRQGVDTEAF

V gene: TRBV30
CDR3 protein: AWDRAVNTEAF

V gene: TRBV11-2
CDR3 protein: ASSPLGLAKETQY

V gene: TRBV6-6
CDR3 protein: ASSYSDRGGYGYT

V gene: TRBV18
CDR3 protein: ASSPPDFISYNEQF

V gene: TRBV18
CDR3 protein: ASSLPGTGIAAGYT

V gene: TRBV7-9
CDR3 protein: ASSFGETEAF

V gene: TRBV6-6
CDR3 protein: ASSPPHGPETQY

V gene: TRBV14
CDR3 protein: ASSQEGDSSYEQY

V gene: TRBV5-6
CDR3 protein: ASRGGSSFYGYT

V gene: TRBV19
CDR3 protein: ASSIEGRYGYT

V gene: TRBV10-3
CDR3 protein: AIPLAGANTGELF

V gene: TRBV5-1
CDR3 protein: ASSSGGQGINTEAF

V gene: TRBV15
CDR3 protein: ATSRVLAGGHNEQF

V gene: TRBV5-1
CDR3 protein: ASSRGQDNEQF

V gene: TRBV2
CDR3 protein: ASSYAGSGNTIY

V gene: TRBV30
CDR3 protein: AWSSPRQGANQPQH

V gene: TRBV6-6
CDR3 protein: ATTGGWNTGELF

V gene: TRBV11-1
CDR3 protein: ASSFSGDTEAF

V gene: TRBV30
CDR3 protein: AWIWGQGYGYT